This note documents a single TCR beta chain sequence. Clones were read by immunoSEQ multiplex PCR, and TCRdb kept only the in-frame ones, dropping some. The table shows more than 75,000 clones, with 70% to 85% occurring only once. This record comes from a study of blood T cell repertoires in COVID-19. V was trimmed by 3 bases and J by 6 bases, leaving 14 bases between them. The germline gives CDR1 GTSNPN, CDR2 SVGIG (reference sequence). The CDR3 loop spans 13 amino acids. The specimen sequenced was peripheral blood. This chain links TRBV30 with TRBJ1-1, with D possibly TRBD1 on 5 matching bases. This clonotype was obtained from a man aged 55 to 69 with acute or convalescent COVID-19. Here the CDR3 reads CAWRRQGTAEAFF. The CDR3 region has the DNA TGTGCCTGGAGAAGGCAGGGTACGGCTGAAGCTTTCTTT.